These 26 T cell receptor beta chains originate from one sample sequenced in a study of cytomegalovirus exposure and HLA in healthy donors. Both 60 Vbeta primers and 13 Jbeta primers went into the PCR. Measured with immunoSEQ multiplex PCR; TCRdb has only the in-frame clones, and not every one. The top ten clones hold roughly 0.7% of a sample with 200,000 or so clones, approximately 80% of them seen once. Sequencing was done on a sample of PBMCs. These TCRs come from a boy aged 2 to 10 in good health and CMV-seronegative.

The chain is built from TRBV6-8 and TRBJ2-1; tentative D call: TRBD2 (5 bases). The V gene lost 6 bases and the J gene lost 10 bases, with 16 bases spanning the gap. CDR1 and CDR2 (germline): MNHGY, SAAAGT. The CDR3 is 13 amino acids. This CDR3 is CASRTGVLREQFF. The CDR3 nucleotides are TGTGCCAGCAGGACCGGGGTCCTCAGGGAGCAGTTCTTC.

With respect to this clone: Compared with germline, one end of the junction differs, possibly owing to a read error. The genes are TRBV4-1 and TRBJ1-1, with D possibly being TRBD1 (5 bases). This CDR3 region has 15 residues. Germline CDR1 is MGHRA and CDR2 is YSYEKL. CDR3 in amino acids: CASSSKMWQGAEAFF. The DNA of the CDR3 is TGCGCCAGCAGCTCCAAGATGTGGCAAGGGGCTGAGGCTTTCTTT.

This clone has only one observation. The chain combines TRBV6-1 with TRBJ1-1; perhaps TRBD1 as D (5 bases). The V end was cut by 5 bases, the J end by 0 bases, with 13 bases between. Germline V gene data show CDR1 as MNHNS and CDR2 as SASEGT. The CDR3 totals 15 residues. The chain's CDR3 is CASSNRDYLNTEAFF. The CDR3, as DNA: TGTGCCAGCAGTAACCGGGACTACTTGAACACTGAAGCTTTCTTT.

The V call is TRBV14, the J call TRBJ2-4; 15 bases map to TRBD2. J gave up 6 bases and V 0 bases, and 9 bases lay outside the gene matches. CDR1 and CDR2 from the germline V gene are SGHDN and FVKESK. The CDR3 runs to 19 residues. The CDR3 DNA reads as TGTGCCAGCAGCCAAGAGACTCGAGGACTAGCGGGGGGGCGAAACATTCAGTACTTC. Residues: CASSQETRGLAGGRNIQYF.

With regard to this clone: Sequence at one end of the junction differs from germline and may be a read error. This sequence joins TRBV4-2 and TRBJ2-7; D might be TRBD2 (7 bases). In germline, CDR1 is LGHNA, CDR2 YNFKEQ. CDR3 length equals 20 residues. CDR3: CAGSQGPPGAGHGTSYEQYF. CDR3 bases: TGTGCCGGCAGCCAAGGTCCCCCGGGAGCGGGACACGGAACTTCCTACGAGCAGTACTTC.

This clone was detected only once. This chain links TRBV6-5 with TRBJ1-3; D may be TRBD1 (6 bases). The germline V gene has CDR1 MNHEY and CDR2 SVGAGI. The CDR3 totals 14 residues. The V end was cut by 5 bases, the J end by 7 bases, with 15 bases between. CDR3 sequence reads: CASSGWDKMNTIYF. The CDR3 DNA reads as TGTGCCAGCAGTGGGTGGGACAAGATGAACACCATATATTTT.

This sequence joins TRBV27 and TRBJ2-7, with TRBD1 identical over 9 bases. The length of the CDR3 is 14 residues. The ends lost 3 bases at V and 4 bases at J; junction bases unmatched: 4. Germline V gives CDR1 MNHEY, CDR2 SMNVEV (reference sequence). Written as DNA, the CDR3 is TGTGCCAGCAGTTTCCGCGGACAGGGGTACGAGCAGTACTTC. Residues: CASSFRGQGYEQYF.

The chain's CDR3 is CASGTDRVGETQYF. The DNA for the CDR3 is TGCGCCAGCGGTACTGACAGGGTAGGAGAGACCCAGTACTTC. The chain joins TRBV5-1 to TRBJ2-5, with 7 bases matching TRBD1. Germline V CDR1 and CDR2: SGHRS, YFSETQ. This CDR3 is 14 amino acids long. The ends lost 7 bases at V and 4 bases at J; junction bases unmatched: 10.

CDR3 coding DNA: TGTGCCAGCAGCTTGTTAGCGACCGACGAGCAGTACTTC. Translated, it gives CASSLLATDEQYF. The chain employs TRBV5-8 and TRBJ2-7; D may be TRBD2 (5 bases). Germline V gives CDR1 SGHTS, CDR2 YDEGEE. The CDR3 runs to 13 residues. V lost 1 base and J 5 bases, leaving 10 bases between the germline ends.

This clone was picked up a small number of times. This chain uses TRBV10-3 with TRBJ1-4; D remains unclear. This CDR3 is 13 amino acids long. Between the trimmed V and J ends, which lost 10 bases and 0 bases, there was a span of 9 bases. CDR1 ENHRY and CDR2 SYGVKD come from the germline V gene. Here the CDR3 reads CARGLATNEKLFF. CDR3 sequence (DNA): TGTGCCAGAGGACTAGCAACTAATGAAAAACTGTTTTTT.

This clone was detected only once. The gene calls are TRBV28 and TRBJ2-1, with TRBD2 identical over 12 bases. CDR3 size: 17 residues. From germline, CDR1 is MDHEN and CDR2 SYDVKM. The V and J ends lost 5 bases and 4 bases, in that order; junction bases with no gene match: 9. In DNA, the CDR3 is TGTGCCAGCAGTACTAGGACTAGCGGGATGTGTTACAATGAGCAGTTCTTC. Translation gives CASSTRTSGMCYNEQFF.

J is TRBJ1-2 and V is TRBV7-9; maybe TRBD1 (6 bases). Trimming shortened V by 4 bases and J by 4 bases, and 25 bases separated the two germline ends. CDR3 size: 18 residues. Germline assignment: CDR1 SEHNR and CDR2 FQNEAQ (reference sequence). In DNA, the CDR3 is TGTGCCAGCAGCTACGCCGGTGAGGCAGGGGTATATGGCTATGGCTACACCTTC. Its translation is CASSYAGEAGVYGYGYTF.

V and J are TRBV19 and TRBJ2-2; TRBD1 matches 7 bases. The V gene end was trimmed by 6 bases and the J gene end by 0 bases; junction bases not matched to a gene: 4. This CDR3 has 15 amino acids. The germline gives CDR1 LNHDA, CDR2 SQIVND (reference sequence). CDR3 amino acids: CASSRDRANTGELFF. The CDR3 DNA follows: TGTGCCAGTAGCAGGGACAGAGCGAACACCGGGGAGCTGTTTTTT.

This clone was detected a few times. The CDR3 DNA sequence: TGTGCCAGCAGTCCGGGACAGGGCCGCCCCTATGGCTACACCTTC. Amino acid sequence: CASSPGQGRPYGYTF. This chain links TRBV28 with TRBJ1-2, with 9 bases aligning to TRBD1. Germline V gives CDR1 MDHEN, CDR2 SYDVKM. V shed 5 bases and J 4 bases; nucleotides not matched to a gene: 8. This CDR3 is 15 amino acids long.

V is TRBV9 and J is TRBJ2-2, with TRBD2 matching over 9 bases. V was pared by 3 bases and J by 8 bases, with 26 bases of the junction left unmatched. Germline values: CDR1 SGDLS, CDR2 YYNGEE. This CDR3 has 21 amino acids. CDR3 nucleotides: TGTGCCAGCAGCGGCCCCATTGACCCAACTGCGGGGGGGGGCGATTCGGGGGAGCTGTTTTTT. Translation: CASSGPIDPTAGGGDSGELFF.

This chain joins TRBV19 and TRBJ1-1; D gene unclear. The CDR3 has 13 amino acids. Deletions cut 3 bases from V and 4 bases from J, with 9 bases between. Germline assignment: CDR1 LNHDA and CDR2 SQIVND (reference sequence). For the CDR3, the DNA is TGTGCCAGTAGTATTGGTGGAGTCACTGAAGCTTTCTTT. Amino acid sequence: CASSIGGVTEAFF.

The gene calls are TRBV7-6 and TRBJ2-2; 8 bases map to TRBD1. The J segment lost 4 bases and the V segment lost 4 bases, leaving 8 bases of the junction unmatched. The CDR3 covers 16 residues. Germline V lookup: CDR1 SGHVS, CDR2 FNYEAQ. The CDR3 region is CASSSTGVRATGELFF. Written as DNA, the CDR3 is TGTGCCAGCAGCTCGACAGGGGTTCGGGCCACCGGGGAGCTGTTTTTT.

This chain links TRBV7-9 with TRBJ2-7; possibly TRBD2 for D (5 bases). Looked up from germline, CDR1 is SEHNR and CDR2 is FQNEAQ (reference sequence). The CDR3 is 16 amino acids. V lost 6 bases and J 2 bases, leaving 20 bases between the germline ends. CDR3 loop: CASSSPRGGFPYEQYF. The CDR3 DNA reads TGTGCCAGCAGTTCCCCTAGAGGAGGATTTCCCTACGAGCAGTACTTC.

V and J are TRBV19 and TRBJ1-3; the D gene is possibly TRBD1 (5 bases). The germline V gene encodes CDR1 LNHDA and CDR2 SQIVND (reference sequence). V was cut by 3 bases and J by 0 bases, with 12 bases left in between. The CDR3 consists of 16 residues. The CDR3 DNA reads as TGTGCCAGTAGTATCTTGGACACGATCTCTGGAAACACCATATATTTT. This gives the protein CASSILDTISGNTIYF. Combining the CDR3 with reference TRBV19 and TRBJ1-3 gives the whole variable domain DGGITQSPKYLFRKEGQNVTLSCEQNLNHDAMYWYRQDPGQGLRLIYYSQIVNDFQKGDIAEGYSVSREKKESFPLTVTSAQKNPTAFYLCASSILDTISGNTIYFGEGSWLTVV.

The gene calls are TRBV5-1 and TRBJ2-1, with 7 bases fitting TRBD1. The CDR3 has 11 amino acids. Germline V CDR1 and CDR2: SGHRS, YFSETQ. With V trimmed by 9 bases and J by 9 bases, 6 bases remained unmatched. The CDR3 DNA follows: TGCGCCATCTTAGAGGGGGCTGAGCAGTTCTTC. Translation gives CAILEGAEQFF.

V is TRBV20-1 and J is TRBJ2-1, with TRBD2 matching 7 bases. Germline V gene lookup returns CDR1 DFQATT and CDR2 SNEGSKA (reference sequence). The V gene end was trimmed by 3 bases and the J gene end by 8 bases; junction bases not matched to a gene: 1. CDR3 size: 11 residues. CDR3 sequence: CSASRGDEQFF. In DNA, the CDR3 is TGCAGTGCTAGCCGGGGGGATGAGCAGTTCTTC.

The genes are TRBV10-3 and TRBJ2-5, with D possibly TRBD1 on 6 matching bases. This CDR3 comprises 15 residues. The germline gives CDR1 ENHRY, CDR2 SYGVKD. V shed 5 bases and J shed 1 base, with 14 bases lying between them. CDR3 residues: CAISPLQGPQETQYF. CDR3 nucleotides: TGTGCCATCAGTCCCCTACAGGGTCCCCAAGAGACCCAGTACTTC.

The sample holds one count of this clone. J is TRBJ1-5 and V is TRBV19; D is undetermined. V was shortened by 6 bases and J by 0 bases, with 21 bases between the two germline ends. Germline-derived CDR1 and CDR2 are LNHDA and SQIVND (reference sequence). This CDR3 has 18 amino acids. CDR3 DNA: TGTGCCAGTAGCTATCGGGTTCCTCGCCTGGATAGCAATCAGCCCCAGCATTTT. Translating gives CASSYRVPRLDSNQPQHF.

V is TRBV14 and J is TRBJ2-1; 9 bases fit TRBD2. J was trimmed by 7 bases and V by 4 bases; bases with no gene match: 17. In germline, CDR1 is SGHDN, CDR2 FVKESK. CDR3 length equals 18 residues. The CDR3 DNA is TGTGCCAGCAGCCCAAGAGGAATAGCGGGAGTCTCTAGGAATGAGCAGTTCTTC. Protein sequence: CASSPRGIAGVSRNEQFF.

There are a few counts of this clone. V and J are TRBV6-1 and TRBJ1-4, with no clear D. The CDR3 is 14 amino acids. Looked up from germline, CDR1 is MNHNS and CDR2 is SASEGT. V gave up 7 bases and J gave up 7 bases, with 16 bases separating them. CDR3: CASTEALGGEKLFF. The CDR3 DNA reads as TGTGCCAGCACCGAAGCCTTAGGAGGTGAAAAACTGTTTTTT.

The V gene is TRBV7-2, the J gene TRBJ1-5; D remains unclear. Germline V CDR1 and CDR2: SGHTA, FQGNSA. Trimming removed 2 bases at V and 3 bases at J, with 11 bases between. This CDR3 comprises 15 residues. In DNA, the CDR3 is TGTGCCAGCAGCTTAATGCCCGGGAACAATCAGCCCCAGCATTTT. Translating gives CASSLMPGNNQPQHF.